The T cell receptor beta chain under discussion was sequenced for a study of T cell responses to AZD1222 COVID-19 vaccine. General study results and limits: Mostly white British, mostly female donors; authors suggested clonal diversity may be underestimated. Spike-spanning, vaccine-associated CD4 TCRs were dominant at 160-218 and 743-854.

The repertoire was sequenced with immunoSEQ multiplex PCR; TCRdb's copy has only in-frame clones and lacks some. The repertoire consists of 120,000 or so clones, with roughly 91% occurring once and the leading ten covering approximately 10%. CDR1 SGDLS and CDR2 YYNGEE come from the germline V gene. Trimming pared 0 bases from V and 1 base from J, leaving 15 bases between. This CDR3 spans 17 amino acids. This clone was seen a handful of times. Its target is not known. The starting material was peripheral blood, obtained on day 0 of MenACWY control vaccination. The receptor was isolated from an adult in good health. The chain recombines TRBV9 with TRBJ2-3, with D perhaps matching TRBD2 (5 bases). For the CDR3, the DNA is TGTGCCAGCAGCGTAGGAGGGATGAGATACCGCACAGATACGCAGTATTTT. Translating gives CASSVGGMRYRTDTQYF.